This passage covers 20 T cell receptor beta chains from one sample sequenced in a study of B cell selection in AIRE deficiency (dated by TCRdb to about 2019). Libraries came from the immunoSEQ multiplex PCR assay. TCRdb provides this immuneACCESS table in a form limited to in-frame rearrangements. Some clones are lacking; in checked studies, under half of them reflect an unresolved V gene, and why the rest are absent is not known. For this sample there are about 21,000 clones; about 94% appear just once. The top ten hold less than 2% of the sample. CD4+CD25hiCD127low/negative cells were sorted as the regulatory T cell population. Sample: Tregs sorted from PBMCs. The receptor source for this set is a human donor with AIRE deficiency.

This clone was counted a single time. The chain links TRBV10-3 to TRBJ2-1; D might be TRBD2 (6 bases). Trimming removed 8 bases at V and 6 bases at J, with 8 bases between. CDR1 and CDR2 (germline): ENHRY, SYGVKD. CDR3 length: 11 residues. CDR3 sequence (DNA): TGTGCCATCGGGGGGAGCAATGAGCAGTTCTTC. It specifies CAIGGSNEQFF.

This rearrangement joins TRBV5-1 to TRBJ2-1; 13 nucleotides agree with TRBD2. The CDR3 loop spans 20 amino acids. V gave up 3 bases and J gave up 2 bases; unmatched junction bases: 14. Germline V gene lookup returns CDR1 SGHRS and CDR2 YFSETQ. The CDR3 DNA sequence: TGCGCCAGCAGCTACAGGACAGGGGGCACTAGCGGGAGGGCCTACAATGAGCAGTTCTTC. Protein sequence: CASSYRTGGTSGRAYNEQFF. Variable domain in full (rest from reference TRBV5-1 and TRBJ2-1): KAGVTQTPRYLIKTRGQQVTLSCSPISGHRSVSWYQQTPGQGLQFLFEYFSETQRNKGNFPGRFSGRQFSNSRSEMNVSTLELGDSALYLCASSYRTGGTSGRAYNEQFFGPGTRLTVL.

This chain connects TRBV5-4 to TRBJ1-2, with 7 bases fitting TRBD1. The CDR3 runs 16 residues. The junction had 14 bases not matched to a gene; V was cut back by 7 bases and J by 2 bases. The V gene's germline CDR1 is SGHNT and CDR2 YYREEE (reference sequence). The chain's CDR3 is CASGTFRDRQNYGYTF. The CDR3 DNA reads TGTGCCAGCGGAACCTTCCGGGACAGACAAAACTATGGCTACACCTTC. Drawing the rest from reference TRBV5-4 and TRBJ1-2, the complete variable domain is ETGVTQSPTHLIKTRGQQVTLRCSSQSGHNTVSWYQQALGQGPQFIFQYYREEENGRGNFPPRFSGLQFPNYSSELNVNALELDDSALYLCASGTFRDRQNYGYTFGSGTRLTVV.

This clone was seen a single time. This rearrangement joins TRBV5-1 to TRBJ2-7; no firm D call. The V end was cut by 4 bases, the J end by 1 base, with 15 bases between. Germline-derived CDR1 and CDR2 are SGHRS and YFSETQ. This CDR3 spans 15 amino acids. DNA of the CDR3: TGCGCCAGCAGCATACAGAGTTATAGGTCCTACGAGCAGTACTTC. Translated: CASSIQSYRSYEQYF.

The chain carries TRBV5-1 and TRBJ1-6; D is ambiguous. Germline CDR1 is SGHRS and CDR2 is YFSETQ. The CDR3 has 16 residues. Trimming took 7 bases from V and 0 from J, leaving 14 bases between them. The CDR3 spells CASALAGLSYNSPLHF. The DNA for the CDR3 is TGCGCCAGCGCCCTAGCCGGACTCTCCTATAATTCACCCCTCCACTTT.

This chain connects TRBV18 to TRBJ2-3, with 8 bases matching TRBD1. J gave up 2 bases and V 9 bases, and 10 bases lay outside the gene matches. Germline CDR1 is KGHSH and CDR2 is LQKENI. The CDR3 is made up of 15 amino acids. CDR3 sequence (DNA): TGTGCCAGTAGACCGGGACAGGCGTCCACAGATACGCAGTATTTT. Protein sequence: CASRPGQASTDTQYF.

With regard to this clone: Different DNA sequences within this sample yield the same CDR3. The chain employs TRBV19 and TRBJ2-7; TRBD2 matches 9 bases. The CDR3 contains 14 residues. CDR1 is LNHDA, CDR2 SQIVND, per germline (reference sequence). The V segment lost 4 bases and the J segment 4 bases; nucleotides outside the gene matches: 5. Written as DNA, the CDR3 is TGTGCCAGTAGTAGGGCGGGAGGGCCTTACGAGCAGTACTTC. Its translation: CASSRAGGPYEQYF.

The chain couples TRBV28 to TRBJ2-3; 10 bases are a match to TRBD2. With 5 bases clipped from V and 2 bases from J, the junction kept 4 bases outside the gene matches. Germline-derived CDR1 and CDR2 are MDHEN and SYDVKM. CDR3 length equals 15 residues. The CDR3 DNA reads as TGTGCCAGCAGTCCGGGACTAGCGCCCACAGATACGCAGTATTTT. Translation gives CASSPGLAPTDTQYF.

The V and J genes are TRBV7-2 and TRBJ2-7, with D tentatively TRBD1 or TRBD2 (5 bases each). The CDR3 is 15 residues long. The germline V gene has CDR1 SGHTA and CDR2 FQGNSA. Trimming shortened V by 0 bases and J by 1 base, and 10 bases separated the two germline ends. The CDR3 DNA reads as TGTGCCAGCAGCTTAGCGGGACCGTATTCCTACGAGCAGTACTTC. Translating it yields CASSLAGPYSYEQYF.

The genes are TRBV2 and TRBJ1-1; D remains unclear. Germline-derived CDR1 and CDR2 are SNHLY and FYNNEI. CDR3 length equals 14 residues. Deletions cut 6 bases from V and 3 bases from J, with 14 bases between. CDR3 nucleotide sequence: TGTGCCAGCAGCGATGACGTCTTTCACACTGAAGCTTTCTTT. This encodes CASSDDVFHTEAFF. The entire variable domain, with the rest obtained from reference TRBV2 and TRBJ1-1, is as follows: EPEVTQTPSHQVTQMGQEVILRCVPISNHLYFYWYRQILGQKVEFLVSFYNNEISEKSEIFDDQFSVERPDGSNFTLKIRSTKLEDSAMYFCASSDDVFHTEAFFGQGTRLTVV.

The CDR3, as DNA: TGCGCCAGCAGCTTGACGGGACAGCCCCAAGAGACCCAGTACTTC. It encodes CASSLTGQPQETQYF. J is TRBJ2-5 and V is TRBV5-1, with 7 bases that match TRBD1. V lost 1 base to trimming and J lost 1 base; unmatched junction nucleotides: 4. Germline V lookup: CDR1 SGHRS, CDR2 YFSETQ. The CDR3 is 15 amino acids.

The rearrangement uses TRBV19 and TRBJ2-7; a possible D gene is TRBD2 (5 bases). The CDR3 has 13 residues. V lost 5 bases to trimming and J lost 4 bases, with 12 bases between them. The germline gives CDR1 LNHDA, CDR2 SQIVND (reference sequence). The CDR3 reads CASSPREGYEQYF. The CDR3 bases are TGTGCCAGTAGTCCCCGGGAAGGGTACGAGCAGTACTTC.

The chain couples TRBV10-3 to TRBJ2-3, with 11 positions matching TRBD2. The ends lost 6 bases at V and 6 bases at J; junction bases unmatched: 8. This CDR3 is built from 15 residues. Germline CDR1 is ENHRY and CDR2 is SYGVKD. The CDR3 loop is CAISDSGRATDTQYF. The CDR3, as DNA: TGTGCCATCAGCGATAGCGGGAGGGCGACTGATACGCAGTATTTT.

This clone was seen only once. The rearrangement joins TRBV27 to TRBJ2-7; weak D call: TRBD2 (6 bases). The CDR3 has 18 residues. Germline CDR1 is MNHEY and CDR2 is SMNVEV (reference sequence). V lost 2 bases, J lost 0 bases, and 20 bases lay in between. The CDR3 DNA sequence: TGTGCCAGCAGTTTAGTCCTACCTGTCGGGGGATCCTCCTACGAGCAGTACTTC. Translating gives CASSLVLPVGGSSYEQYF.

The chain uses TRBV7-9 and TRBJ1-5; no clear D. Germline loops: CDR1 SEHNR, CDR2 FQNEAQ (reference sequence). This CDR3 comprises 14 residues. V was clipped by 2 bases and J by 2 bases, with 7 bases between them. The CDR3 bases are TGTGCCAGCAGCTTATACGGGGGCAATCAGCCCCAGCATTTT. Translation gives CASSLYGGNQPQHF.

The chain has TRBV18 and TRBJ2-2; D unclear. The V and J ends lost 2 bases and 0 bases respectively, with 7 bases between them. The germline gives CDR1 KGHSH, CDR2 LQKENI. The CDR3 extends over 15 amino acids. CDR3 sequence reads: CASSPRAANTGELFF. CDR3 coding DNA: TGTGCCAGCTCACCAAGGGCTGCGAACACCGGGGAGCTGTTTTTT.

This chain links TRBV18 with TRBJ2-1; a possible D gene is TRBD1 (5 bases). Per germline, CDR1 KGHSH and CDR2 LQKENI. Trimming removed 0 bases from V and 0 bases from J, with 12 bases in between. CDR3 length: 17 residues. CDR3: CASSPPGRVSSYNEQFF. CDR3 in DNA: TGTGCCAGCTCACCACCCGGCAGGGTGAGCTCCTACAATGAGCAGTTCTTC.

The rearrangement uses TRBV6-9 and TRBJ2-7; D may be TRBD1 (6 bases). Germline CDR1 and CDR2: MNHGY and SVAAGI. V dropped 6 bases and J dropped 2 bases, with 14 bases sitting between them. This CDR3 comprises 14 residues. The DNA of the CDR3 is TGTGCCAGCAGAAACAGGGTTATCGCCTACGAGCAGTACTTC. It encodes CASRNRVIAYEQYF.

The chain links TRBV18 to TRBJ2-3; TRBD2 matches 11 bases. CDR3 length equals 16 residues. Losses at the gene ends were 2 bases for V and 0 bases for J; bases not matched to a gene: 1. Looked up from germline, CDR1 is KGHSH and CDR2 is LQKENI. CDR3 in amino acids: CASSPGTSGSTDTQYF. The CDR3 DNA sequence: TGTGCCAGCTCACCAGGGACTAGCGGTAGCACAGATACGCAGTATTTT. The full variable domain, with the rest looked up from reference TRBV18 and TRBJ2-3, is NAGVMQNPRHLVRRRGQEARLRCSPMKGHSHVYWYRQLPEEGLKFMVYLQKENIIDESGMPKERFSAEFPKEGPSILRIQQVVRGDSAAYFCASSPGTSGSTDTQYFGPGTRLTVL.

This clone was detected once. The V call is TRBV19, the J call TRBJ2-5; perhaps TRBD2 as D (6 bases). From germline, CDR1 is LNHDA and CDR2 SQIVND (reference sequence). Deletions cut 7 bases from V and 1 base from J, with 13 bases between. The CDR3 contains 14 residues. CDR3: CASTAGRGQETQYF. In nucleotides, the CDR3 is TGTGCCAGTACCGCGGGGCGCGGCCAAGAGACCCAGTACTTC.